This T cell receptor beta chain stems from a study of shared clonotypes between healthy human individuals. Findings of the study overall: Enrolling few donors narrowed the genetic and exposure-history diversity that was represented.

Comment on this clone: Its antigen is as yet unknown.

Method: immunoSEQ multiplex PCR; TCRdb's copy keeps in-frame clones and lacks some. The sample includes approximately 620,000 clones, more than 95% seen only once; the top ten take around 0.058%. Sequencing used naive CD4+ T cells sorted from blood. Subset denoted: CD45RA+ positively selected. The sequence derives from a woman in her 30s in good health.

CDR3 loop: CASSQGDGHPSTDTQYF. In DNA, the CDR3 is TGTGCCAGCAGCCAGGGGGACGGACACCCTAGCACAGATACGCAGTATTTT. This chain joins TRBV14 and TRBJ2-3, with D perhaps matching TRBD1 or TRBD2 (5 bases each). V was pared by 3 bases and J by 0 bases, with 16 bases between. The length of the CDR3 is 17 residues. Germline lookup yields CDR1 SGHDN and CDR2 FVKESK.